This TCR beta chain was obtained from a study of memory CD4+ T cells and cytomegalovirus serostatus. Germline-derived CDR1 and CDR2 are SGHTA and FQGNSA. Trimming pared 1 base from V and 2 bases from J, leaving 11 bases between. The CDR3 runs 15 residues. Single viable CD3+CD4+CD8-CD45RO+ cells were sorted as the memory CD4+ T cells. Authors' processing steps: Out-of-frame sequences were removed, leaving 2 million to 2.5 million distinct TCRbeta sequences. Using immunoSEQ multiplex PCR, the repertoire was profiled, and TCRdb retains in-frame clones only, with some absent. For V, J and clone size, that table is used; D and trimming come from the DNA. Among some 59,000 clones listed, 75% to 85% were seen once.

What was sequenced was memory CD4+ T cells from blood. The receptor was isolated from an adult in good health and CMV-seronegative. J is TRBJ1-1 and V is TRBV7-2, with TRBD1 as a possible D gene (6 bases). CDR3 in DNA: TGTGCCAGCAGCTTAGGGGGGCCCACTAACACTGAAGCTTTCTTT. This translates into CASSLGGPTNTEAFF. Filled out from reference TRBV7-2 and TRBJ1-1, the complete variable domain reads GAGVSQSPSNKVTEKGKDVELRCDPISGHTALYWYRQSLGQGLEFLIYFQGNSAPDKSGLPSDRFSAERTGGSVSTLTIQRTQQEDSAVYLCASSLGGPTNTEAFFGQGTRLTVV.